This T cell receptor beta chain was identified in a study of T cell clonotyping in hematopoietic cell transplantation. Study-wide findings and caveats: Recipient TCR diversity dropped after transplant; expanded clonotypes rose from day 30 to 180.

The protocol was immunoSEQ multiplex PCR, while the TCRdb copy is restricted to in-frame clones and leaves out a portion. The table lists 13,000 or so clones, around nine tenths of them singletons, with less than 9.5% in the top ten. Samples: about 28 days before transplant, then days 30, 100 and 180 after. This clone was seen more than once but under ten times. Antigen: not known. The CDR3 contains 17 residues. Germline V gene lookup returns CDR1 SGHVS and CDR2 FQNEAQ. The V gene lost 5 bases and the J gene lost 8 bases, with 25 bases spanning the gap. The rearrangement joins TRBV7-8 to TRBJ2-1; D might be TRBD1 (5 bases). This specimen was PBMCs, taken 100 days after allogeneic stem cell transplant. This receptor was identified in a female patient aged 50 to 65 who had an allogeneic stem cell transplant from an unrelated donor, so the T cells may come from the graft donor. Some clones in this sample may be carry-over from other donors' samples. As DNA, the CDR3 is TGTGCCAGCAGCCTATCCCCTGGGGCCCCGTCGGTCCATGAGCAGTTCTTC. Translation gives CASSLSPGAPSVHEQFF.